These 28 T cell receptor beta chains share one sample of origin, sequenced in a study of control samples from healthy donors and cancer patients. Here immunoSEQ multiplex PCR was the method, and the copy in TCRdb shows in-frame clones only, minus some. The repertoire holds about 190,000 clones, with roughly 91% as singletons. Sequenced material: blood. The receptors stem from a man in his late teens or twenties in good health.

The J gene is TRBJ2-7, the V gene TRBV2, with D perhaps given as TRBD1 or TRBD2 (5 bases each). Germline V gives CDR1 SNHLY, CDR2 FYNNEI. CDR3 length equals 10 residues. The V gene lost 8 bases and the J gene lost 5 bases, with 7 bases spanning the gap. The CDR3 coding sequence is TGTGCCAGCTGGGGGAACGAGCAGTACTTC. Protein: CASWGNEQYF. The complete variable domain, with remaining parts taken from reference TRBV2 and TRBJ2-7, reads EPEVTQTPSHQVTQMGQEVILRCVPISNHLYFYWYRQILGQKVEFLVSFYNNEISEKSEIFDDQFSVERPDGSNFTLKIRSTKLEDSAMYFCASWGNEQYFGPGTRLTVT.

The CDR3 loop is CASSPREGQETQYF. The CDR3 nucleotides read TGTGCCAGCAGCCCTCGGGAAGGCCAAGAGACCCAGTACTTC. The chain combines TRBV5-4 with TRBJ2-5; D possibly corresponds to TRBD2 (5 bases). Trimming removed 4 bases at V and 1 base at J, with 11 bases between. Germline V gene data show CDR1 as SGHNT and CDR2 as YYREEE (reference sequence). The CDR3 contains 14 residues.

The J gene is TRBJ2-1, the V gene TRBV5-1; D remains unclear. V lost 0 bases and J 8 bases, leaving 9 bases between the germline ends. Germline lookup yields CDR1 SGHRS and CDR2 YFSETQ. The CDR3 length is 13 residues. The CDR3 protein is CASSLEGLDEQFF. Written as DNA, the CDR3 is TGCGCCAGCAGCTTGGAAGGGCTGGATGAGCAGTTCTTC.

The chain recombines TRBV30 with TRBJ2-7, with D tentatively TRBD1 (5 bases). The germline V gene encodes CDR1 GTSNPN and CDR2 SVGIG (reference sequence). This CDR3 region has 13 residues. V shed 0 bases and J shed 2 bases, with 8 bases lying between them. The CDR3 nucleotides are TGTGCCTGGAGTGTGTCACAGGCCTACGAGCAGTACTTC. Its translation: CAWSVSQAYEQYF.

This clone was detected once. The chain joins TRBV24-1 to TRBJ2-7, with TRBD2 matching 7 bases. Germline-derived CDR1 and CDR2 are KGHDR and SFDVKD. The CDR3 contains 12 residues. V was clipped by 5 bases and J by 5 bases; unmatched bases: 2. The CDR3, as DNA: TGTGCCACCAGTGGGGAGGGTCACGAGCAGTACTTC. Translated, it gives CATSGEGHEQYF.

This clone was recorded only once. The chain has TRBV13 and TRBJ1-6; no reliable D call. V was pared by 0 bases and J by 3 bases, with 12 bases between. The CDR3 length is 17 residues. Germline CDR1 and CDR2: PRHDT and FYEKMQ (reference sequence). This CDR3 is CASSLGGREVYNSPLHF. DNA for the CDR3: TGTGCCAGCAGCTTAGGAGGGCGTGAAGTCTATAATTCACCCCTCCACTTT. Based on the CDR3 plus reference TRBV13 and TRBJ1-6, the full variable domain is AAGVIQSPRHLIKEKRETATLKCYPIPRHDTVYWYQQGPGQDPQFLISFYEKMQSDKGSIPDRFSAQQFSDYHSELNMSSLELGDSALYFCASSLGGREVYNSPLHFGNGTRLTVT.

The chain recombines TRBV27 with TRBJ2-2; the D gene could be TRBD1 or TRBD2 (5 bases each). The V gene's germline CDR1 is MNHEY and CDR2 SMNVEV (reference sequence). V lost 7 bases, J lost 5 bases, and 17 bases lay in between. The CDR3 covers 15 residues. CDR3 sequence (DNA): TGTGCCAGCATAGGGAGACGCAGGGTGACCGGGGAGCTGTTTTTT. This encodes CASIGRRRVTGELFF.

The gene calls are TRBV28 and TRBJ1-2, with D possibly matching TRBD1 (5 bases). Germline values: CDR1 MDHEN, CDR2 SYDVKM. The CDR3 extends over 15 amino acids. Trimming cost V 4 bases and J 0 bases, with 12 bases left between them. The CDR3 DNA is TGTGCCAGCAGTTCAGGGCCCCTTTCTAACTATGGCTACACCTTC. It yields the protein CASSSGPLSNYGYTF.

This chain connects TRBV7-9 to TRBJ2-1; D remains unclear. There are 17 residues in the CDR3. Trimming pared 5 bases from V and 3 bases from J, leaving 20 bases between. CDR1 and CDR2 from the germline V gene are SEHNR and FQNEAQ (reference sequence). The CDR3 region has the DNA TGTGCCAGCAGCCCGCGGCCTCCAGATCAATTCTACAATGAGCAGTTCTTC. Translated: CASSPRPPDQFYNEQFF. The full variable domain, its missing parts supplied by reference TRBV7-9 and TRBJ2-1, is DTGVSQNPRHKITKRGQNVTFRCDPISEHNRLYWYRQTLGQGPEFLTYFQNEAQLEKSRLLSDRFSAERPKGSFSTLEIQRTEQGDSAMYLCASSPRPPDQFYNEQFFGPGTRLTVL.

This clone was detected only once. The chain uses TRBV20-1 and TRBJ2-3, with D unresolved. The CDR3 sequence is 11 residues long. Germline V CDR1 and CDR2: DFQATT, SNEGSKA (reference sequence). V was pared by 6 bases and J by 3 bases, with 7 bases between. The CDR3 coding sequence is TGCAGTGCCGTACCTACAGATACGCAGTATTTT. It is translated as CSAVPTDTQYF.

This chain links TRBV3-1 (or the pseudogene TRBV3-2) with TRBJ2-1; 11 bases match TRBD2. The CDR3 is 16 amino acids. CDR1 and CDR2 (germline): LGHDT, YNNKEL (reference sequence). The V segment lost 3 bases and the J segment 5 bases; nucleotides outside the gene matches: 6. The CDR3 reads CASSHLGLAVNNEQFF. CDR3 nucleotide sequence: TGTGCCAGCAGCCACTTGGGACTAGCGGTGAACAATGAGCAGTTCTTC.

J is TRBJ1-3 and V is TRBV5-4; possible D gene TRBD1, 6 bases. Trimming removed 4 bases at V and 5 bases at J, with 16 bases between. Germline CDR1 and CDR2: SGHNT and YYREEE (reference sequence). The CDR3 extends over 15 amino acids. CDR3 in amino acids: CASSKRQDGRNTIYF. Written as DNA, the CDR3 is TGTGCCAGCAGCAAGCGACAGGATGGTAGAAACACCATATATTTT.

This clone was seen a handful of times. The rearrangement joins TRBV5-4 to TRBJ1-5; D gene ambiguous. V dropped 4 bases and J dropped 0 bases, with 11 bases sitting between them. The CDR3 covers 15 residues. Germline V gene data show CDR1 as SGHNT and CDR2 as YYREEE (reference sequence). Written as DNA, the CDR3 is TGTGCCAGCAGCGACGGACCTTATAGCAATCAGCCCCAGCATTTT. It yields the protein CASSDGPYSNQPQHF.

The rearrangement joins TRBV6-6 to TRBJ2-1, with 11 bases matching TRBD2. The V segment lost 7 bases and the J segment 5 bases; nucleotides outside the gene matches: 7. The CDR3 contains 15 residues. CDR1 is MNHNY and CDR2 is SVGAGI in the germline V gene (reference sequence). The CDR3 spells CASTGLAVGDNEQFF. CDR3 nucleotide sequence: TGTGCCAGCACGGGACTAGCGGTCGGCGACAATGAGCAGTTCTTC.

The genes are TRBV5-1 and TRBJ2-7, with TRBD2 as a possible D gene (7 bases). Trimming stripped 4 bases from V and 0 bases from J, with 14 bases between. The germline gives CDR1 SGHRS, CDR2 YFSETQ. The CDR3 is 15 amino acids. CDR3 in amino acids: CASSEGGTSSYEQYF. CDR3 DNA: TGCGCCAGCAGCGAGGGGGGGACCTCCTCCTACGAGCAGTACTTC.

The chain joins TRBV3-1 (or the pseudogene TRBV3-2) to TRBJ1-1; D unresolved. The CDR3 totals 14 residues. Per germline, CDR1 LGHDT and CDR2 YNNKEL (reference sequence). Trimming shortened V by 3 bases and J by 5 bases, and 13 bases separated the two germline ends. The CDR3 region has the DNA TGTGCCAGCAGCCAGGGTTTGGTGTCGACTGAAGCTTTCTTT. It translates to CASSQGLVSTEAFF.

The chain carries TRBV5-1 and TRBJ1-2; the D is unclear. The V and J ends lost 1 base and 0 bases respectively, with 10 bases between them. Germline V gives CDR1 SGHRS, CDR2 YFSETQ. The CDR3 covers 15 residues. The CDR3 region is CASSLSPIPNYGYTF. CDR3 nucleotide sequence: TGCGCCAGCAGCTTGTCTCCGATTCCTAACTATGGCTACACCTTC.

The rearrangement links TRBV25-1 to TRBJ1-1; D ambiguous. This CDR3 has 12 amino acids. V lost 4 bases and J 1 base, leaving 4 bases between the germline ends. Germline V gene data show CDR1 as MGHDK and CDR2 as SYGVNS. For the CDR3, the DNA is TGTGCCAGCAGTGGCGCGAACACTGAAGCTTTCTTT. Encoded protein: CASSGANTEAFF.

In this sample, this clone turned up once. This sequence joins TRBV18 and TRBJ2-7; D may be TRBD2 (5 bases). From germline, CDR1 is KGHSH and CDR2 LQKENI. The CDR3 runs to 15 residues. The V gene lost 2 bases and the J gene lost 1 base, with 12 bases spanning the gap. DNA for the CDR3: TGTGCCAGCTCACCAGGGGAGTACGAGTCCTACGAGCAGTACTTC. Protein: CASSPGEYESYEQYF.

The rearrangement joins TRBV4-1 to TRBJ1-2, with D possibly TRBD1 on 6 matching bases. The V gene lost 0 bases and the J gene lost 5 bases, with 13 bases spanning the gap. The CDR3 contains 15 residues. The V gene's germline CDR1 is MGHRA and CDR2 YSYEKL. Here the CDR3 DNA reads TGCGCCAGCAGCCAAGATCTTGGCAGGGGATATGGCTACACCTTC. Its translation: CASSQDLGRGYGYTF.

This rearrangement joins TRBV9 to TRBJ2-3; a possible D gene is TRBD2 (6 bases). CDR1 is SGDLS, CDR2 YYNGEE, per germline. The CDR3 spans 17 residues. V dropped 2 bases and J dropped 1 base, with 17 bases sitting between them. The CDR3 sequence: CASSVEVGGSGTDTQYF. The CDR3 DNA reads TGTGCCAGCAGCGTCGAAGTGGGGGGATCAGGCACAGATACGCAGTATTTT.

This chain joins TRBV19 and TRBJ1-1; D not resolved. V gave up 4 bases and J gave up 1 base, with 7 bases separating them. This CDR3 spans 13 amino acids. Germline lookup yields CDR1 LNHDA and CDR2 SQIVND (reference sequence). The CDR3 DNA reads as TGTGCCAGTAGTACAAGTAAGAACACTGAAGCTTTCTTT. It specifies CASSTSKNTEAFF.

This chain joins TRBV4-1 and TRBJ2-2, with a possible D match to TRBD1 (5 bases). V lost 0 bases to trimming and J lost 7 bases, with 12 bases between them. CDR1 and CDR2 (germline): MGHRA, YSYEKL. The CDR3 contains 15 residues. The chain's CDR3 is CASSQDETAIGELFF. The DNA for the CDR3 is TGCGCCAGCAGCCAAGATGAGACAGCCATCGGGGAGCTGTTTTTT.

The chain links TRBV6-6 to TRBJ2-5; D possibly corresponds to TRBD1 (5 bases). Trimming left V 2 bases short and J 3 bases short, with 13 bases between. Germline CDR1 reads MNHNY; CDR2 reads SVGAGI (reference sequence). This CDR3 region has 15 residues. This chain's CDR3 is CASSYHRQIEETQYF. The CDR3 region has the DNA TGTGCCAGCAGTTACCACCGACAGATCGAAGAGACCCAGTACTTC.

The count of this clone is one. V is TRBV19 and J is TRBJ2-7, with 7 positions matching TRBD1. This CDR3 has 13 residues. Germline CDR1 LNHDA, CDR2 SQIVND (reference sequence). The junction had 1 base not matched to a gene; V was cut back by 3 bases and J by 2 bases. The CDR3 DNA is TGTGCCAGTAGTATGACAGGGCCCTACGAGCAGTACTTC. It is translated as CASSMTGPYEQYF.

The chain combines TRBV11-2 with TRBJ1-1, with unresolved D. This CDR3 is built from 13 residues. The ends were cut back, 5 bases at V and 3 bases at J, with 10 bases in the middle. Germline CDR1 and CDR2: SGHAT and FQNNGV. The CDR3 loop reads CASSQSTYTEAFF. In DNA form, the CDR3 reads TGTGCCAGCAGCCAGTCGACGTACACTGAAGCTTTCTTT.

The chain joins TRBV19 to TRBJ2-7; unclear D gene. Germline V CDR1 and CDR2: LNHDA, SQIVND (reference sequence). The V gene lost 1 base and the J gene lost 7 bases, with 14 bases spanning the gap. This CDR3 spans 14 amino acids. The CDR3: CASSIVASFGEQYF. The CDR3 DNA is TGTGCCAGTAGTATAGTGGCCTCTTTTGGAGAGCAGTACTTC.

The gene calls are TRBV18 and TRBJ2-2, with 7 bases aligning to TRBD1. The ends lost 1 base at V and 5 bases at J; junction bases unmatched: 4. The germline gives CDR1 KGHSH, CDR2 LQKENI. This CDR3 is built from 15 residues. The CDR3 bases are TGTGCCAGCTCACCACAGGGGGCCGGTACCGGGGAGCTGTTTTTT. This encodes CASSPQGAGTGELFF.